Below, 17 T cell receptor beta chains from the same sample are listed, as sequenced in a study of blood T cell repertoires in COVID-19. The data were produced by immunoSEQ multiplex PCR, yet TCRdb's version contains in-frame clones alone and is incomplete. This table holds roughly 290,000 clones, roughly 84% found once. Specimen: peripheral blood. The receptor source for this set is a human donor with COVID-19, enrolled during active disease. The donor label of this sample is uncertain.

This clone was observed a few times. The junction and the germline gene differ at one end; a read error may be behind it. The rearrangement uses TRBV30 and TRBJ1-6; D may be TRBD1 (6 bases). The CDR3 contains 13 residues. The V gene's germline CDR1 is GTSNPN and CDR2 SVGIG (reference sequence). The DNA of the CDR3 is TGTGCCTGGATGGGGGCAGATAAATCACCCCTCCACTTT. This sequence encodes CAWMGADKSPLHF.

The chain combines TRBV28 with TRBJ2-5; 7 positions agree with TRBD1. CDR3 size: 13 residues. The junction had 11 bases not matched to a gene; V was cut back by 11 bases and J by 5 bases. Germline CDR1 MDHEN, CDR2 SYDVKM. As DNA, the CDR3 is TGTGCCTGCCAGCGACAGGGAATGGAGACCCAGTACTTC. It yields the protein CACQRQGMETQYF.

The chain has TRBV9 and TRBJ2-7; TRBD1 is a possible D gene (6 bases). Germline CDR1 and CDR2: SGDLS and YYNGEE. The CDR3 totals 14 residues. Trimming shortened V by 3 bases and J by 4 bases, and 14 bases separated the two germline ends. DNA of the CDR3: TGTGCCAGCAGCGCGACACAGGGTAGTTACGAGCAGTACTTC. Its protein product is CASSATQGSYEQYF.

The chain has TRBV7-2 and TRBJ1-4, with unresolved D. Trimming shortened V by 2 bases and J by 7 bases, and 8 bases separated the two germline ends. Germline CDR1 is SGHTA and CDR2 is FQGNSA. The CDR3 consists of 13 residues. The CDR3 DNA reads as TGTGCCAGCAGCTTAAGGTCGGGTGAAAAACTGTTTTTT. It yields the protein CASSLRSGEKLFF.

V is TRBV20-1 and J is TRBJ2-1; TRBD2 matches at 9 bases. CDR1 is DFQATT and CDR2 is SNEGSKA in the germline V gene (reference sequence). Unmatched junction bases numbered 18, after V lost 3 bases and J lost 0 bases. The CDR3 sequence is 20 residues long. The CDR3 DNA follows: TGCAGTGCTAGTAAGGGCCTGATAGCGGGAGCCCAAAGCTCCTACAATGAGCAGTTCTTC. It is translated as CSASKGLIAGAQSSYNEQFF.

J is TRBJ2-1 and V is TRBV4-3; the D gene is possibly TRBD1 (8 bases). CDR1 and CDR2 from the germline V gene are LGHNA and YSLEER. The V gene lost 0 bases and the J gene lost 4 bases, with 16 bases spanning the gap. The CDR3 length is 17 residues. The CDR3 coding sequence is TGCGCCAGCAGCCAAGATTCAGCGGGACAGGTTTACAATGAGCAGTTCTTC. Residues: CASSQDSAGQVYNEQFF.

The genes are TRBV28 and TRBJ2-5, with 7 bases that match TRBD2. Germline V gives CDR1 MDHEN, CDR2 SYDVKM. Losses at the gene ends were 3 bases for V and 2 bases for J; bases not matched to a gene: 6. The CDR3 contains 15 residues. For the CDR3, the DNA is TGTGCCAGCAGTTTTGGGCGGGAGTCGCAAGAGACCCAGTACTTC. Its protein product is CASSFGRESQETQYF.

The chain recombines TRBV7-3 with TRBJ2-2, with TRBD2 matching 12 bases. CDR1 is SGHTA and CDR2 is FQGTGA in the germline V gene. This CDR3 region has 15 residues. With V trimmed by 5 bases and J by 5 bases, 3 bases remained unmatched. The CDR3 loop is CASSASGRGTGELFF. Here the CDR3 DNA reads TGTGCCAGCAGCGCTAGCGGGAGGGGTACCGGGGAGCTGTTTTTT.

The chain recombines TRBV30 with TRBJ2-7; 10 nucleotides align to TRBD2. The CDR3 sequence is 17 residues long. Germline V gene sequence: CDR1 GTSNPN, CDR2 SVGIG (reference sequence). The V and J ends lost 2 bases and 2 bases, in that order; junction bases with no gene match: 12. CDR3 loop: CAWSRSPLAGGPYEQYF. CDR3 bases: TGTGCCTGGAGTCGATCACCCTTAGCGGGAGGCCCCTACGAGCAGTACTTC. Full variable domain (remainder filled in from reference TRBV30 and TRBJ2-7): SQTIHQWPATLVQPVGSPLSLECTVEGTSNPNLYWYRQAAGRGLQLLFYSVGIGQISSEVPQNLSASRPQDRQFILSSKKLLLSDSGFYLCAWSRSPLAGGPYEQYFGPGTRLTVT.

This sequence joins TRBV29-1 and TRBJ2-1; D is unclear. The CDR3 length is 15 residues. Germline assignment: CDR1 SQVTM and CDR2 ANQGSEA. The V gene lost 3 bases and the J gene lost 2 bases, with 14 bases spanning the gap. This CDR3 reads CSVELVANTYNEQFF. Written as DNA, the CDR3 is TGCAGCGTTGAGTTGGTAGCCAACACCTACAATGAGCAGTTCTTC.

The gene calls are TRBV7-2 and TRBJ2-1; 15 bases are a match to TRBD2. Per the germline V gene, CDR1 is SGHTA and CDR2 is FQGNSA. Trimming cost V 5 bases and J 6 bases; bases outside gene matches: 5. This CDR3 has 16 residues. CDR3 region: CASSRGLAGGGNEQFF. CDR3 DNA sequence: TGTGCCAGCAGCCGGGGACTAGCGGGGGGAGGCAATGAGCAGTTCTTC. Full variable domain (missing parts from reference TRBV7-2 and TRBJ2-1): GAGVSQSPSNKVTEKGKDVELRCDPISGHTALYWYRQSLGQGLEFLIYFQGNSAPDKSGLPSDRFSAERTGGSVSTLTIQRTQQEDSAVYLCASSRGLAGGGNEQFFGPGTRLTVL.

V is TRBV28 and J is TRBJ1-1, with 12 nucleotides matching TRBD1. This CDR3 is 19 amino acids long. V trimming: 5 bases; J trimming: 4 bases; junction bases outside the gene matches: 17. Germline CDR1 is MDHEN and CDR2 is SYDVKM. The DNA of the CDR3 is TGTGCCAGCAGTGGTACCGGGACAGGGGGCGCTGGATTGGGCACTGAAGCTTTCTTT. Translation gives CASSGTGTGGAGLGTEAFF.

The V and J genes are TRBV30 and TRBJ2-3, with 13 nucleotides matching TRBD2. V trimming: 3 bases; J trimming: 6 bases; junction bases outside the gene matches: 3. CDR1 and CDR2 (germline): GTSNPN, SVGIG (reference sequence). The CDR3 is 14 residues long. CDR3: CAWRLAGGPDTQYF. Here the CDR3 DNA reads TGTGCCTGGAGACTAGCGGGAGGGCCTGATACGCAGTATTTT.

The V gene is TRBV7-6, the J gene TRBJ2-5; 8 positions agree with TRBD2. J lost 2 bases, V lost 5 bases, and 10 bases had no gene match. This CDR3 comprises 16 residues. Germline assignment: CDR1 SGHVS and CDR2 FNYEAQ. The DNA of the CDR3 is TGTGCCAGCAGCCCCCTGGGGTCTAGCGGGCAAGAGACCCAGTACTTC. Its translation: CASSPLGSSGQETQYF.

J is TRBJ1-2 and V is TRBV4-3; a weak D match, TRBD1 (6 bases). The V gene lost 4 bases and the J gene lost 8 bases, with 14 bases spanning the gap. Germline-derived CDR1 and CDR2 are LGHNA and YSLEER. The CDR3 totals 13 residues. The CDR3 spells CASSPRGARGYTF. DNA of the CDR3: TGCGCCAGCAGCCCTCGGGGGGCGCGGGGCTACACCTTC.

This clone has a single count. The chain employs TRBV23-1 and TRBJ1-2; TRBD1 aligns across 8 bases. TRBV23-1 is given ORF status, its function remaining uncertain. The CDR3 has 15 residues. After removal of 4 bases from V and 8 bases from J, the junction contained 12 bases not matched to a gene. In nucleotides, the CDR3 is TGCGCCAGCAGTCTCCTACCCGGGACAGGCAGGGGCTACACCTTC. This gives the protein CASSLLPGTGRGYTF.

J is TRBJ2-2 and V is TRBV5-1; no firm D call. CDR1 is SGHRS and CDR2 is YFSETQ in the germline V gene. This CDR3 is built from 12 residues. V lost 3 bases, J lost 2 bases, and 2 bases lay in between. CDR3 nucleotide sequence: TGCGCCAGCAGCTCTAACACCGGGGAGCTGTTTTTT. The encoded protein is CASSSNTGELFF.